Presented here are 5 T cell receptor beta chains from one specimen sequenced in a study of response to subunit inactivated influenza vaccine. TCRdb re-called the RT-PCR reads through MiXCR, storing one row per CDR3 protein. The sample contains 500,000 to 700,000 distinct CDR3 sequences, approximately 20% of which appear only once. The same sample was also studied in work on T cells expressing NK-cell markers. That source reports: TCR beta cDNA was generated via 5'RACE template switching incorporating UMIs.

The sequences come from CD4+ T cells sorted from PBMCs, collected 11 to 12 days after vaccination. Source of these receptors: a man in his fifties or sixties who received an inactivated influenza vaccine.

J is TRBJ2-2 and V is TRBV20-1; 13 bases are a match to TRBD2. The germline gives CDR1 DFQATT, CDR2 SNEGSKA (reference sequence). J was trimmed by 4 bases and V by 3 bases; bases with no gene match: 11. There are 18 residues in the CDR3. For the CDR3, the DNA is TGCAGTGCTAGTGTCGGACTAGCGGGAGTAGCGGGCACCGGGGAGCTGTTTTTT. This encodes CSASVGLAGVAGTGELFF.

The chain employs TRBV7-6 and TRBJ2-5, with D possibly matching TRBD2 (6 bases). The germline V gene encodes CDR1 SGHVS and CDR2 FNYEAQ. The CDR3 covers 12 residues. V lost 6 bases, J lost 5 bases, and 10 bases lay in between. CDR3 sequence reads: CASRASGETQYF. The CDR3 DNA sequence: TGTGCCAGCAGGGCGAGCGGGGAGACCCAGTACTTC.

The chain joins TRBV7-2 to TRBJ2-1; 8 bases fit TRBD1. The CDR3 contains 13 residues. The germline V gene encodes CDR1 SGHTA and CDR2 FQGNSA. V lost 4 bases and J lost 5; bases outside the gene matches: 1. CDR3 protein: CASSSDRDNEQFF. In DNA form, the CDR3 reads TGTGCCAGCAGCTCGGACAGGGACAATGAGCAGTTCTTC.

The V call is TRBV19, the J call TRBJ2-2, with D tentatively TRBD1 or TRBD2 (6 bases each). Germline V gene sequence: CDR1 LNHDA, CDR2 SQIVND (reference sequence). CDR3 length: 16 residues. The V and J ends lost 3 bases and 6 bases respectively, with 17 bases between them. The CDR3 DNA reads TGTGCCAGTAGTATGGGGGGCGCCATGGCTTCCGGGGAGCTGTTTTTT. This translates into CASSMGGAMASGELFF.

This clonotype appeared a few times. CDR3 nucleotide sequence: TGTGCCAGCAGCCATCTAGCGGTTTACAATGAGCAGTTCTTC. Protein sequence: CASSHLAVYNEQFF. The V gene is TRBV5-4, the J gene TRBJ2-1; the match to TRBD2 covers 7 bases. CDR1 is SGHNT and CDR2 is YYREEE in the germline V gene (reference sequence). The CDR3 is 14 amino acids. The V segment lost 4 bases and the J segment 4 bases; nucleotides outside the gene matches: 5.